This T cell receptor beta chain was captured by sequencing in a study of Graves' ophthalmopathy and Graves' hyperthyroidism. Whole-study context: The collection of peripheral blood took place at initial diagnosis, before any treatment. The study's findings and limits: Ophthalmopathy cases were distinguished from stable hyperthyroidism by a 13-signature model, reaching 85% to 90% sensitivity and about 81% specificity.

Ophthalmopathy-affected donors exhibited moderate-to-severe activity, CAS ≥3, NOSPECS ≥4, and duration under 3 months. Physicians reached a diagnosis by relying on clinical symptoms, serum thyroxine, TRAb, thyroid ultrasound and orbital computed tomography. The study amplified TCR beta CDR3 regions using RNA transcripts. HTBI primers were employed in first-round RT-PCR, then a second-round multiplex PCR followed. TCRdb reanalysed the multiplex PCR reads using MiXCR and keeps one entry per CDR3 protein. This table holds about 660,000 distinct CDR3 sequences, more than 40% found once. The CDR3 has 14 amino acids. The germline V gene has CDR1 SQVTM and CDR2 ANQGSEA. Losses at the gene ends were 7 bases for V and 4 bases for J; bases not matched to a gene: 10. This clonotype occurred many times. Its target is unknown.

Sequencing was performed on peripheral blood. The chain recombines TRBV29-1 with TRBJ1-1; the match to TRBD1 covers 9 bases. This TCR derives from an adult man with Graves' ophthalmopathy. DNA of the CDR3: TGCAGCGCGGGGACAGGGTTCAGTAGCACTGAAGCTTTCTTT. Translated, it gives CSAGTGFSSTEAFF.